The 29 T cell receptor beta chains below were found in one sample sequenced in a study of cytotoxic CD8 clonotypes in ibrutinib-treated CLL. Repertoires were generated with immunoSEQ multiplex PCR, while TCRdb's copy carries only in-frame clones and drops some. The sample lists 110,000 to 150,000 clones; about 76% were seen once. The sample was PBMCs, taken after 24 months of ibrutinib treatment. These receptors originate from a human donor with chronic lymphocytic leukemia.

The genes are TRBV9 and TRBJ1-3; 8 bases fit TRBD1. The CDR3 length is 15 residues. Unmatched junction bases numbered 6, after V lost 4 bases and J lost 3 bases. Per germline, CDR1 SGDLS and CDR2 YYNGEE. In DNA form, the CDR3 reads TGTGCCAGCAGCACCGCAGGGGGCGGTGGAAACACCATATATTTT. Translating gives CASSTAGGGGNTIYF.

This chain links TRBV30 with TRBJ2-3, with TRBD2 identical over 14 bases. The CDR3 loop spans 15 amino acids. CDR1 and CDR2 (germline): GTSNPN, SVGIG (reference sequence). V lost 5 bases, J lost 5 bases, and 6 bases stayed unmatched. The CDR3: CAWDGLAGGGDTQYF. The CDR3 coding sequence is TGTGCCTGGGATGGACTAGCGGGGGGAGGAGATACGCAGTATTTT. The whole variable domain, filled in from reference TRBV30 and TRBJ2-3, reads SQTIHQWPATLVQPVGSPLSLECTVEGTSNPNLYWYRQAAGRGLQLLFYSVGIGQISSEVPQNLSASRPQDRQFILSSKKLLLSDSGFYLCAWDGLAGGGDTQYFGPGTRLTVL.

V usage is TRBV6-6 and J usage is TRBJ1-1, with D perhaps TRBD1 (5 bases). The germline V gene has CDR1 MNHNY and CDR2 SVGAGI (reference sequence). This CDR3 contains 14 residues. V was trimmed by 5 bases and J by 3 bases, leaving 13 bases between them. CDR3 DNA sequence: TGTGCCAGCAGTACCGACAGTTGGGACACTGAAGCTTTCTTT. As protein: CASSTDSWDTEAFF.

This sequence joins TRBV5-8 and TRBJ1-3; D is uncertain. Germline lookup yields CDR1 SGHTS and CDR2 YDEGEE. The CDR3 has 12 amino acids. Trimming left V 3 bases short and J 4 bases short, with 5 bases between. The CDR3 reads CASSSRGNTIYF. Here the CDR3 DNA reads TGTGCCAGCAGCTCGAGGGGAAACACCATATATTTT.

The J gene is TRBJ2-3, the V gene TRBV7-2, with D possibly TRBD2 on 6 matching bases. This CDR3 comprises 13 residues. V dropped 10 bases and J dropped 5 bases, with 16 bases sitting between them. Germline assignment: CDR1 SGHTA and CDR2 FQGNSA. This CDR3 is CATQPGRGDTQYF. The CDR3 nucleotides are TGTGCCACCCAACCCGGGCGGGGAGATACGCAGTATTTT.

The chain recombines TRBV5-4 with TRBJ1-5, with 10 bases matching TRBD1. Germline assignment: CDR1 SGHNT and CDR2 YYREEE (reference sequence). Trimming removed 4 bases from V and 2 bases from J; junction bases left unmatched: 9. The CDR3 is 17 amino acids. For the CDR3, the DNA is TGTGCCAGCAGCCAAGCCTCCGGGACAGGGGGCAATCAGCCCCAGCATTTT. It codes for CASSQASGTGGNQPQHF. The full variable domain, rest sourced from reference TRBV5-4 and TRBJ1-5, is ETGVTQSPTHLIKTRGQQVTLRCSSQSGHNTVSWYQQALGQGPQFIFQYYREEENGRGNFPPRFSGLQFPNYSSELNVNALELDDSALYLCASSQASGTGGNQPQHFGDGTRLSIL.

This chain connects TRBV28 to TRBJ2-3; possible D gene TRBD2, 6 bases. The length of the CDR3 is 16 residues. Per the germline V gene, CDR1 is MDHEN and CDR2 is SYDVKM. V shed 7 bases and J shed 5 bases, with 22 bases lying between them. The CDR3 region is CASTTRGSTGVDTQYF. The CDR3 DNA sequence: TGTGCCAGCACCACTAGGGGCTCAACGGGGGTAGATACGCAGTATTTT. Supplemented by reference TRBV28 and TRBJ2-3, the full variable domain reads DVKVTQSSRYLVKRTGEKVFLECVQDMDHENMFWYRQDPGLGLRLIYFSYDVKMKEKGDIPEGYSVSREKKERFSLILESASTNQTSMYLCASTTRGSTGVDTQYFGPGTRLTVL.

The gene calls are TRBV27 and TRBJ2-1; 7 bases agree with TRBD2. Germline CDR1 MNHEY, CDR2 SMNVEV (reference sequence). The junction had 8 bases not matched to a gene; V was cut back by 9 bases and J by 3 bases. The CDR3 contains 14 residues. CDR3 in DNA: TGTGCCAGTAGACTAGCCCCTGTCTACAATGAGCAGTTCTTC. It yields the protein CASRLAPVYNEQFF.

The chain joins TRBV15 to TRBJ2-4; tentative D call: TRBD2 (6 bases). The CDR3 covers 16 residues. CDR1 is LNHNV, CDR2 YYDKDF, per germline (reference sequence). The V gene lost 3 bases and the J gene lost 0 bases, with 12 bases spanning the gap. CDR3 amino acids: CATSSGWGLAKNIQYF. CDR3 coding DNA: TGTGCCACCAGCAGCGGGTGGGGACTAGCCAAAAACATTCAGTACTTC.

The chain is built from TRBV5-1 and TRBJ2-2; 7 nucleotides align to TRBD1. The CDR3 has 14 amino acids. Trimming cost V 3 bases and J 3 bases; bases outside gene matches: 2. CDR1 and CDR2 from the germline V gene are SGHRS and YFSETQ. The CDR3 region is CASSWGQHTGELFF. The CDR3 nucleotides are TGCGCCAGCAGCTGGGGACAGCACACCGGGGAGCTGTTTTTT.

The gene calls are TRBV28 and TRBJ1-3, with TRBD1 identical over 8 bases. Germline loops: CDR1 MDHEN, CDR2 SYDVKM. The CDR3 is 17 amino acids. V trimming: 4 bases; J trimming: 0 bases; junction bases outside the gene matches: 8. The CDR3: CASSSPDRARSGNTIYF. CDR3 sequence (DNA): TGTGCCAGCAGTTCCCCGGACAGGGCACGCTCTGGAAACACCATATATTTT.

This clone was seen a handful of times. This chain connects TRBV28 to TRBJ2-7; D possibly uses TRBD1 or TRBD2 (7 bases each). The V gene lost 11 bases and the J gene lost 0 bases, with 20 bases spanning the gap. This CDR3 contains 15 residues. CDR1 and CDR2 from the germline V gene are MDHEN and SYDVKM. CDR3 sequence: CAAKGAGETSYEQYF. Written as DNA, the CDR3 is TGTGCCGCCAAGGGGGCGGGAGAGACCTCCTACGAGCAGTACTTC.

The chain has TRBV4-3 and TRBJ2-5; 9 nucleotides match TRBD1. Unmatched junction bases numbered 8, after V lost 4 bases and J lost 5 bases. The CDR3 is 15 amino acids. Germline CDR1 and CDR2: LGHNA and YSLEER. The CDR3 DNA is TGCGCCAGCAGCCTAACAGGGGGCGTCGGTGAGACCCAGTACTTC. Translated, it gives CASSLTGGVGETQYF.

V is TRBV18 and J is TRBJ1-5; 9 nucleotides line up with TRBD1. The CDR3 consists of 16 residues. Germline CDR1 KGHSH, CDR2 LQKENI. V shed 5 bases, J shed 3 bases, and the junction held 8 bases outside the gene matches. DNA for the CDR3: TGTGCCAGCTCATCGGGACAGGGAGCGGTCAATCAGCCCCAGCATTTT. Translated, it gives CASSSGQGAVNQPQHF.

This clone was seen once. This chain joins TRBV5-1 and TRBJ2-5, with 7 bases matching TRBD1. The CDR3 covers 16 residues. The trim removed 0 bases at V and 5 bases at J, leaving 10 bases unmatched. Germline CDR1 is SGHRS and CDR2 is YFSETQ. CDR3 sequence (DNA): TGCGCCAGCAGCTTGGCCCCCAGGGAAGGGGGCGAGACCCAGTACTTC. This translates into CASSLAPREGGETQYF.

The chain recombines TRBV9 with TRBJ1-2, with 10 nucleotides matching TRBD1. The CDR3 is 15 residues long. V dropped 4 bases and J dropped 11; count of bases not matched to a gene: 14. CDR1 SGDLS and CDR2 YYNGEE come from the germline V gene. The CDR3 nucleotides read TGTGCCAGCAGCACAGGGACAGGGGTCCCCTGGGGGTACACCTTC. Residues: CASSTGTGVPWGYTF.

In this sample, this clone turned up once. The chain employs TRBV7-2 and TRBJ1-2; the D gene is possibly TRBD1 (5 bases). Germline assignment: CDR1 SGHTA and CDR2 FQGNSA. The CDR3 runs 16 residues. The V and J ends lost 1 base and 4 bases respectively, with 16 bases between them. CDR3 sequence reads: CASSLGAPSGLYGYTF. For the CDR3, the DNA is TGTGCCAGCAGCTTAGGGGCACCATCGGGGCTCTATGGCTACACCTTC.

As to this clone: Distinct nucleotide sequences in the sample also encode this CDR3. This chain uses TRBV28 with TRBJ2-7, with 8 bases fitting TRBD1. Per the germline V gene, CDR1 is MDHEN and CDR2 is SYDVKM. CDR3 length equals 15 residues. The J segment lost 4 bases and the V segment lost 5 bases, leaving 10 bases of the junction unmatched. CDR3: CASSPPGGSSYEQYF. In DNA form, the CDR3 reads TGTGCCAGCAGTCCCCCAGGGGGCTCTTCGTACGAGCAGTACTTC.

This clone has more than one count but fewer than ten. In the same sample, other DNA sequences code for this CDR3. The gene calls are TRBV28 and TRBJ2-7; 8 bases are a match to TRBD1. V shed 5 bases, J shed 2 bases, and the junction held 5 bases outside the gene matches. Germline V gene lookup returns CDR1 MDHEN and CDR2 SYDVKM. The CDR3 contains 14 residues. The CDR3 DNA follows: TGTGCCAGCAGTCTCGGGACAGGTCCCTACGAGCAGTACTTC. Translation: CASSLGTGPYEQYF.

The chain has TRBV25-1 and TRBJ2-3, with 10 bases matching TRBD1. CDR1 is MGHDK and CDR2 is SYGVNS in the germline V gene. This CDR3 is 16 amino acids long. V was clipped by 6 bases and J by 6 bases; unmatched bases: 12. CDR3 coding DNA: TGTGCCAGCAGCCATCCACCGGGACAGGGGTCCGATACGCAGTATTTT. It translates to CASSHPPGQGSDTQYF.

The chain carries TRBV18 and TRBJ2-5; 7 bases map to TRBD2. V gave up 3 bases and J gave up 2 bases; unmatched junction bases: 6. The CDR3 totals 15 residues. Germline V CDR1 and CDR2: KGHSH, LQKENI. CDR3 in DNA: TGTGCCAGCTCACCCCTGGCGGGGGAGCAAGAGACCCAGTACTTC. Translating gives CASSPLAGEQETQYF.

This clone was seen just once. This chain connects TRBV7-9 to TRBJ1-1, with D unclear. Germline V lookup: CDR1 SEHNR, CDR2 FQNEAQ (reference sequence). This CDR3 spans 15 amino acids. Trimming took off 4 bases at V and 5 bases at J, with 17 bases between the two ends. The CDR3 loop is CASSSNRHIATEAFF. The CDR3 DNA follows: TGTGCCAGCAGCTCCAATAGGCACATCGCGACTGAAGCTTTCTTT.

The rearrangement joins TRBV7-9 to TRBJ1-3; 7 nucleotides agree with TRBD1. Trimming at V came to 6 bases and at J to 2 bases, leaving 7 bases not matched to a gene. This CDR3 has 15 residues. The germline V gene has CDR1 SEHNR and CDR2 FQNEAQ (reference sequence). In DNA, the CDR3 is TGTGCCAGCAGACCCGACAGGGTCCCTGGAAACACCATATATTTT. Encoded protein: CASRPDRVPGNTIYF.

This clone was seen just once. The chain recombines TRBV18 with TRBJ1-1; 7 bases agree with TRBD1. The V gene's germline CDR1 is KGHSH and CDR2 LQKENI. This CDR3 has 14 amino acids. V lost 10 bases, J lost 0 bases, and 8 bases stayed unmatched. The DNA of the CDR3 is TGTGCCACACACAGGGGCAACTTGAACACTGAAGCTTTCTTT. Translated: CATHRGNLNTEAFF.

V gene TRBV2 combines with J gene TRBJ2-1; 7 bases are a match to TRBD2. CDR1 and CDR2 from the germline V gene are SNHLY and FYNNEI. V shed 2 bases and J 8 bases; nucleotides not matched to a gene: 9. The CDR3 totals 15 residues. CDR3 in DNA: TGTGCCAGCAGTGAAAGGGGCGGGGGATGGGATGAGCAGTTCTTC. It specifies CASSERGGGWDEQFF.

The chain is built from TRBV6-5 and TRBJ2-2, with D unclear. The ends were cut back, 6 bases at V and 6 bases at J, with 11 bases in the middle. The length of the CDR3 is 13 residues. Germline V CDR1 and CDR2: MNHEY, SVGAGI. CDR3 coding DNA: TGTGCCAGCAGCCGGGCAGGCGCCGGGGAGCTGTTTTTT. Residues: CASSRAGAGELFF.

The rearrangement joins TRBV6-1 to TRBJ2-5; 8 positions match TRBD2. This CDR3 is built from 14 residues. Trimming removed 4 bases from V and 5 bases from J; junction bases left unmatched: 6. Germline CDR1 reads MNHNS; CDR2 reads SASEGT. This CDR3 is CASSGGGPRETQYF. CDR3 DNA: TGTGCCAGCAGTGGCGGGGGGCCCCGGGAGACCCAGTACTTC.

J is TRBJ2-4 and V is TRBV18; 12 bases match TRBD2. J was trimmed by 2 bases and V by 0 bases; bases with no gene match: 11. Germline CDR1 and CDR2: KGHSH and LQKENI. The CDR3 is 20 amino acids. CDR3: CASSPPWSSGRARTKNIQYF. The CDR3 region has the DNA TGTGCCAGCTCACCACCGTGGTCTAGCGGGAGGGCCCGGACCAAAAACATTCAGTACTTC.

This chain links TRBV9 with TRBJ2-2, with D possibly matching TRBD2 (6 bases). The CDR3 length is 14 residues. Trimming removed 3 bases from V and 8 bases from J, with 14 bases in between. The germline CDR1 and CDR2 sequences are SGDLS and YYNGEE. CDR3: CASSAGTQQGELFF. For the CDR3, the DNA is TGTGCCAGCAGCGCTGGGACTCAACAAGGGGAGCTGTTTTTT. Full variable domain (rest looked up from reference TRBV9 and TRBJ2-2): DSGVTQTPKHLITATGQRVTLRCSPRSGDLSVYWYQQSLDQGLQFLIQYYNGEERAKGNILERFSAQQFPDLHSELNLSSLELGDSALYFCASSAGTQQGELFFGEGSRLTVL.